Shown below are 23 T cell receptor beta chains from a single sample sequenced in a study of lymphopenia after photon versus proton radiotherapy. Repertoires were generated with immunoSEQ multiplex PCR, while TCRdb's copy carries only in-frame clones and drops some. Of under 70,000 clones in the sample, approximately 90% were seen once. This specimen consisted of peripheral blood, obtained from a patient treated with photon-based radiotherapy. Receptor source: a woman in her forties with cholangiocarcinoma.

CDR3 sequence: CASSVGAGGYTF. The CDR3 bases are TGTGCCAGTAGCGTGGGGGCGGGAGGCTACACCTTC. The chain combines TRBV19 with TRBJ1-2; tentatively, D is TRBD1 (6 bases). The CDR3 has 12 amino acids. V lost 6 bases and J lost 8, with 13 bases in between. From germline, CDR1 is LNHDA and CDR2 SQIVND (reference sequence).

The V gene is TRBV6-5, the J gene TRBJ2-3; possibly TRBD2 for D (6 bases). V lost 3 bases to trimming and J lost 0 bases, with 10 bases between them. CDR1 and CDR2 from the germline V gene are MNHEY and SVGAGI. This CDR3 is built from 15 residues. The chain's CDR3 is CASSYTGTSTDTQYF. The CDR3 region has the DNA TGTGCCAGCAGTTATACCGGGACTAGCACAGATACGCAGTATTTT.

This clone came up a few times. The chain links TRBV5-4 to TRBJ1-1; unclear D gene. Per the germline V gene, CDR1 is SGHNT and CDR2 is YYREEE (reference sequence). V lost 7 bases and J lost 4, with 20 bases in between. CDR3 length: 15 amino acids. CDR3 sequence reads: CASGSGREVITEAFF. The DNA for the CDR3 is TGTGCCAGCGGAAGTGGGCGGGAAGTAATCACTGAAGCTTTCTTT.

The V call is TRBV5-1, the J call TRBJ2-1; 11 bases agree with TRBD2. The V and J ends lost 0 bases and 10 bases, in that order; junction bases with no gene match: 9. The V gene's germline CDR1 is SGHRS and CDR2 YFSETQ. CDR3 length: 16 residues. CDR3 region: CASSLAGLAGGGEQFF. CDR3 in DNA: TGCGCCAGCAGCTTGGCGGGGCTAGCGGGAGGTGGGGAGCAGTTCTTC. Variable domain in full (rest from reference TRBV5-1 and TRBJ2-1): KAGVTQTPRYLIKTRGQQVTLSCSPISGHRSVSWYQQTPGQGLQFLFEYFSETQRNKGNFPGRFSGRQFSNSRSEMNVSTLELGDSALYLCASSLAGLAGGGEQFFGPGTRLTVL.

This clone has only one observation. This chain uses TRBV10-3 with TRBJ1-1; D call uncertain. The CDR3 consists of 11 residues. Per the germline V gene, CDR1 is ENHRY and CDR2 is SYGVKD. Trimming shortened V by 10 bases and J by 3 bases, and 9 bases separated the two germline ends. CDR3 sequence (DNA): TGTGCCACCCAGGTGGACACTGAAGCTTTCTTT. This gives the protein CATQVDTEAFF.

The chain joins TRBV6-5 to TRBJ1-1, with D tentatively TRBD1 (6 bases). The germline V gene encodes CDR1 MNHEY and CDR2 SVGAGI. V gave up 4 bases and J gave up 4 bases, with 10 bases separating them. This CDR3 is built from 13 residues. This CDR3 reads CASSSGGFTEAFF. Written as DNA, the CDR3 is TGTGCCAGCAGTTCTGGGGGCTTCACTGAAGCTTTCTTT.

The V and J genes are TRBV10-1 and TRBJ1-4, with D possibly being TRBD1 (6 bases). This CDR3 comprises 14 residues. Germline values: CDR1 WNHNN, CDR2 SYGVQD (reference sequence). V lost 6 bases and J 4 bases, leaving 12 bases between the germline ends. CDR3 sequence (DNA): TGCGCCAGCAGCCCAACAGGGTATAATGAAAAACTGTTTTTT. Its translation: CASSPTGYNEKLFF.

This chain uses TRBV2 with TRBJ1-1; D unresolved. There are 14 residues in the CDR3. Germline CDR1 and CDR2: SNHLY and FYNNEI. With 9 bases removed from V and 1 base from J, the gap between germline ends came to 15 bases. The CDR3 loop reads CASLRRHPNTEAFF. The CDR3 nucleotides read TGTGCCAGTCTTCGGAGACATCCGAACACTGAAGCTTTCTTT.

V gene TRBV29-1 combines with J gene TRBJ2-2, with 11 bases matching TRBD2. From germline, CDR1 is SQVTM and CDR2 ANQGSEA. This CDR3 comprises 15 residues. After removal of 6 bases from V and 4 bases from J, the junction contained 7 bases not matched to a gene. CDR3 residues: CSVGTSGMITGELFF. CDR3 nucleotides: TGCAGCGTCGGGACTAGCGGAATGATCACCGGGGAGCTGTTTTTT.

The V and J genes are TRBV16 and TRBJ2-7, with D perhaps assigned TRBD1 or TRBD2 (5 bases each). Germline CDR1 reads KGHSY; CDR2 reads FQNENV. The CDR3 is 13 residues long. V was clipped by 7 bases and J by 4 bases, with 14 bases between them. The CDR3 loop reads CASMGDGQYEQYF. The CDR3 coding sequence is TGTGCCAGCATGGGGGACGGTCAATACGAGCAGTACTTC. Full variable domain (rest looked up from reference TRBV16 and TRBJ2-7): GEEVAQTPKHLVRGEGQKAKLYCAPIKGHSYVFWYQQVLKNEFKFLISFQNENVFDETGMPKERFSAKCLPNSPCSLEIQATKLEDSAVYFCASMGDGQYEQYFGPGTRLTVT.

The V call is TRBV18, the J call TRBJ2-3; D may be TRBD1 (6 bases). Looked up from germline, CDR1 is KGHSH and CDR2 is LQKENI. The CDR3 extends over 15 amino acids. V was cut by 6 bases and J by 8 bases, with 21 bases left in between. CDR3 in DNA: TGTGCCAGCTCCCTAGGGGGTCGACAGATGCCTACGCAGTATTTT. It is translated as CASSLGGRQMPTQYF.

This chain's CDR3 is CASSSRMSNYGYTF. The CDR3 bases are TGTGCCAGCAGTTCACGGATGTCTAACTATGGCTACACCTTC. The V call is TRBV6-5, the J call TRBJ1-2, with D hard to call. The CDR3 is 14 residues long. Germline values: CDR1 MNHEY, CDR2 SVGAGI. Trimming stripped 4 bases from V and 0 bases from J, with 9 bases between.

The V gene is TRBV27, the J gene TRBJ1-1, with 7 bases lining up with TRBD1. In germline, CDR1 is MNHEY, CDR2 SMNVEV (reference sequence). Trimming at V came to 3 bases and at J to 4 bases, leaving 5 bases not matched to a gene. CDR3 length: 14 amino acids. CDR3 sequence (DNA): TGTGCCAGCAGTTTCACAGGGGCGCGCACTGAAGCTTTCTTT. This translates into CASSFTGARTEAFF.

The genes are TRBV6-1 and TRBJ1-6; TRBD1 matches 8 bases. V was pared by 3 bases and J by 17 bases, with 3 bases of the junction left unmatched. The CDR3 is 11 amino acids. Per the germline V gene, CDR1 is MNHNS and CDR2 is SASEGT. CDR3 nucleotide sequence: TGTGCCAGCAGTGAGAGGACAGGGTTCCACTTT. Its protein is CASSERTGFHF.

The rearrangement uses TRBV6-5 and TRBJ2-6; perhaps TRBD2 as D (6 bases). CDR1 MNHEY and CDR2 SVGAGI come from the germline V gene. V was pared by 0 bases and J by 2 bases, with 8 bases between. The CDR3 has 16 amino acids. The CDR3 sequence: CASSYSGGAGANVLTF. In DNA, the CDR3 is TGTGCCAGCAGTTACTCCGGGGGTGCTGGGGCCAACGTCCTGACTTTC.

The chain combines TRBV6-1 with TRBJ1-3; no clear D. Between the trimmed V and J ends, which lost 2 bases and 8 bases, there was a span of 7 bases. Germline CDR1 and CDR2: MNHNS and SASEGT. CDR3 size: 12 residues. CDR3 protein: CASSESGDTIYF. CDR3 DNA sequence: TGTGCCAGCAGTGAAAGTGGGGACACCATATATTTT.

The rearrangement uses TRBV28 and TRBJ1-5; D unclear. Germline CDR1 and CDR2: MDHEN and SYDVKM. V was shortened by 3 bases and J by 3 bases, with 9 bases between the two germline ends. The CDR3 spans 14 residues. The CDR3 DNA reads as TGTGCCAGCAGTTTTAGGAGGCCCAATCAGCCCCAGCATTTT. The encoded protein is CASSFRRPNQPQHF.

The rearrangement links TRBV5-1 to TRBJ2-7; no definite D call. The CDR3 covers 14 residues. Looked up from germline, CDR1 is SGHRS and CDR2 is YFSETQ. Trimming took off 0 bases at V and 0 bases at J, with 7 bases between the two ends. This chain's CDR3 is CASSLEANSYEQYF. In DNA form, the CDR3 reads TGCGCCAGCAGCTTGGAGGCTAACTCCTACGAGCAGTACTTC.

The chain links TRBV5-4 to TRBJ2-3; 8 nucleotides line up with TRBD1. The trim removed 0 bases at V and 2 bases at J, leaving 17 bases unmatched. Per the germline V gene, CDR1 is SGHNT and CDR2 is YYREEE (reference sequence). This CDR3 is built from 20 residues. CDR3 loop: CASSLGPGGGRPKFTDTQYF. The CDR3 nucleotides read TGTGCCAGCAGCTTGGGGCCAGGGGGCGGAAGGCCAAAATTCACAGATACGCAGTATTTT.

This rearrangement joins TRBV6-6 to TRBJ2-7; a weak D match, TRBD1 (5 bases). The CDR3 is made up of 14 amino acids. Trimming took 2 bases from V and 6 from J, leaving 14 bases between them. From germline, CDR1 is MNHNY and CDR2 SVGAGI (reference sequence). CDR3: CASSYALDRAEQYF. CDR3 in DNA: TGTGCCAGCAGTTACGCCCTCGACAGAGCCGAGCAGTACTTC.

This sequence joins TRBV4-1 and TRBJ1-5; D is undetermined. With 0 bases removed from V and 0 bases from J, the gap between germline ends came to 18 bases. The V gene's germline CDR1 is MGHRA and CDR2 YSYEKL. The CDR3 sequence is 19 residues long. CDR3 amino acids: CASSQEDQRAVNSNQPQHF. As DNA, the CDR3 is TGCGCCAGCAGCCAAGAGGACCAACGGGCAGTTAATAGCAATCAGCCCCAGCATTTT.

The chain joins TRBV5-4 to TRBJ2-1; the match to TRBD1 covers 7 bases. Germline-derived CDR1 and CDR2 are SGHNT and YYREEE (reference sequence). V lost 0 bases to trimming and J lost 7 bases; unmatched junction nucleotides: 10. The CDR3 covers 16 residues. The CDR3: CASSLDKKGQMNEQFF. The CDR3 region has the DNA TGTGCCAGCAGCTTGGATAAAAAGGGACAGATGAATGAGCAGTTCTTC. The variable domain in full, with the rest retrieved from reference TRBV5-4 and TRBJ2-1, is ETGVTQSPTHLIKTRGQQVTLRCSSQSGHNTVSWYQQALGQGPQFIFQYYREEENGRGNFPPRFSGLQFPNYSSELNVNALELDDSALYLCASSLDKKGQMNEQFFGPGTRLTVL.

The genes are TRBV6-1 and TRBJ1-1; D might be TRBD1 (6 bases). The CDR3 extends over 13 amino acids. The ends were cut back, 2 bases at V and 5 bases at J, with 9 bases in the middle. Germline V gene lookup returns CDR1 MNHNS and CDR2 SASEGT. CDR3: CASSETGLTEAFF. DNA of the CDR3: TGTGCCAGCAGTGAAACAGGGCTAACTGAAGCTTTCTTT.